This record looks at one T cell receptor (beta chain) sequence and its context. The antigen is not known. This entry comes from a study of CD8 T cells in Susac syndrome. General study points: The TCR sequencing and HLA analysis in the study involved a relatively small number of individuals, as the study acknowledged.

After extraction with the RNeasy kit, roughly 0.45 to 1 ug of the RNA was reverse transcribed using random hexamers. The authors amplified TCR beta CDR3 across 54 Vbeta and 13 Jbeta using immunoSEQ multiplex PCR. Each CDR3 protein gets one entry after TCRdb re-called the immunoSEQ multiplex PCR reads with MiXCR. The sample consists of some 60,000 distinct CDR3 sequences, around 94% of them appearing once. Healthy donors acted as controls, with matching for age and sex. Negative isolation yielded CD8+ and CD4+ T cells; FACS enriched TEMRA cells. This TCR came from a human donor in good health. The specimen sequenced was CD8+ T cells from PBMCs.

In nucleotides, the CDR3 is TGTGCCAGCAGCTTGGCCCCCCGGTCCAATGAAAAACTGTTTTTT. Its translation: CASSLAPRSNEKLFF. This rearrangement joins TRBV5-5 to TRBJ1-4; D unresolved. The V end was cut by 0 bases, the J end by 5 bases, with 11 bases between. Germline V gene lookup returns CDR1 SGHKS and CDR2 YYEKEE (reference sequence). The CDR3 covers 15 residues.